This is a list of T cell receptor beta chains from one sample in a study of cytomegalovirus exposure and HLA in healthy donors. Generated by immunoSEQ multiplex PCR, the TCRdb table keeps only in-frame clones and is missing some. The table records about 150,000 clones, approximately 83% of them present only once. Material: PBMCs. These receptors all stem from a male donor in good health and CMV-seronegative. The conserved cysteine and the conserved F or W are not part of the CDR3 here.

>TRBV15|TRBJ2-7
ATSRRGKGDEQY
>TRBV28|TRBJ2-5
ASSRGWGSDLTQY
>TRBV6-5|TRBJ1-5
ASSTGGFGQPQH
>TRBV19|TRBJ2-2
ASTLYVHTGELF
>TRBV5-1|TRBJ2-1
ATAESSYNEQF
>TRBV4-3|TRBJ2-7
ASSQDGTGTYEQY
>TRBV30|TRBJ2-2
ATRGSGTGELF
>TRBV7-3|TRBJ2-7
ASSLLAGEGEQY
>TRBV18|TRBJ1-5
ASSHTVDQPQH
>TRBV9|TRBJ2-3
ASSVESGDRLTTQY
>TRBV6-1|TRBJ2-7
ASSKQQGANEQY
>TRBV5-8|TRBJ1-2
ASRLAGVSYGYT
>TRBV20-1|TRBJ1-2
SARTDSGYT
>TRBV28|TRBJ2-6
ASSLPNSGANVLT
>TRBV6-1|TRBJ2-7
ASWGRTGGMGEQY
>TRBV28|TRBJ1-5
ASSLQYGGRPQH
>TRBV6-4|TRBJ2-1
ATRTGSYNEQF
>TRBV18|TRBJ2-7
ASSPRTGAYEQY
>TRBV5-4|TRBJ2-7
ASSLADEQY
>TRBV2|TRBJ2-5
ASSGTSGQETQY
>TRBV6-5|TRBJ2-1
ASSYGQVWNEQF
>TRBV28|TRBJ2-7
ASTSSGQGTTYEQY
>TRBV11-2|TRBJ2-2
ASSFRRLAGQNTGELF
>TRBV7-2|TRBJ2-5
ASSLRLAGGRETQY
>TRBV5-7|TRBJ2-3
ASSRAHSGTSTDTQY
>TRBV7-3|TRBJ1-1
ASSPGPQGSTEAF
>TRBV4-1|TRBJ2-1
ASSQGDRFWSSYNEQF
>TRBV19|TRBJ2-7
ASSPGLLAGGPDEQY
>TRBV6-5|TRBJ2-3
ASRRSSTDTQY
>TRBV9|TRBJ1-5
ASSVAGGQPQH
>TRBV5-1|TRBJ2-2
ASSTGRTNTGELF
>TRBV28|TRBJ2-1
ASSTDSGIPPYNEQF
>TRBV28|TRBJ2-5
ASSPQGLGETQY
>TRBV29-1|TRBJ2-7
SGKTGTSGSSKQY
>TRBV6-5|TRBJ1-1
ASSYALHRGNTEAF
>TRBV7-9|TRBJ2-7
ASSLVGRGRVYEQY
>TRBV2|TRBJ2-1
ASSIQGASSYNEQF